This T cell receptor (beta chain) was sequenced during a study of T cell repertoires in cytomegalovirus infection. Study overall: Matching HLA type and CMV infection were both indicated by public TCR beta signatures. Study-wide points: Clonotypes of TCR beta that were HLA-C-restricted and CMV-specific dominated the ex vivo response. Carriage of CMV together with the relevant HLA was identifiable through cumulative public TCR beta family frequency.

This clonotype has more than one count but fewer than ten. Its antigen is not known. From the reads, TCRdb called clonotypes with MiXCR, one entry per CDR3 protein. Of 150,000 to 200,000 distinct CDR3 sequences listed, approximately 20% are singletons. Deletions cut 4 bases from V and 12 bases from J, with 13 bases between. There are 12 residues in the CDR3. Sequenced input: PBMCs. This clonotype was obtained from a human donor in good health (CMV status not recorded). Some clones in this sample may be carry-over from other donors' samples. The chain links TRBV12-3 or TRBV12-4 to TRBJ2-1, with D unresolved. This CDR3 reads CASSWSPSPQFF. CDR3 nucleotides: TGTGCCAGCAGTTGGTCCCCATCTCCGCAGTTCTTC.